The table lists the clone carrying this T cell receptor (beta chain) with a few counts. Its antigen is as yet unknown. Sequence at one end of the junction differs from germline and may be a read error. The germline V gene has CDR1 MNHEY and CDR2 SVGEGT. The CDR3 has 13 amino acids. A single record per CDR3 protein comes from TCRdb applying MiXCR to the reads. The table has roughly 170,000 distinct CDR3 sequences, about 20% seen once. The data originate from a study of T cell repertoires in cytomegalovirus infection. The sequencing here drew on CD8+ T cells from cultured PBMCs, taken from culture after CMV antigen stimulation. This chain connects TRBV6-2 or TRBV6-3 to TRBJ1-4, with 7 bases that match TRBD1. The receptor was isolated from a human donor in good health (CMV status not recorded). Some clones in this sample may be carry-over from other donors' samples. The CDR3, as DNA: TGTGCCAGCAGTTACCCCCGGGACAGTTCCCGGGAATTC. Translated: CASSYPRDSSREF.